The entry that follows covers one T cell receptor (beta chain) sequence. This sample is part of a study of shared clonotypes between healthy human individuals. Profiling relied on immunoSEQ multiplex PCR, and the TCRdb table lists in-frame clones only, not all of them. In the table there are 950,000 to 1,100,000 clones, under 80% of which are singletons. V gave up 0 bases and J gave up 3 bases, with 9 bases separating them. The CDR3 is 15 amino acids. Germline assignment: CDR1 LGHNA and CDR2 YSLEER. This clonotype was obtained from a man aged 18 to 29 in good health. The chain is built from TRBV4-3 and TRBJ2-1; a weak D match, TRBD1 (6 bases). The sample consisted of memory CD4+ T cells sorted from blood. This sample's subset: CD45RA-negative fraction. Written as DNA, the CDR3 is TGCGCCAGCAGCCAAGAATGGACAGACTACAATGAGCAGTTCTTC. It specifies CASSQEWTDYNEQFF.